These T cell receptor beta chains were read from a single sample in a study of T-cell reconstitution after alpha-beta-depleted transplantation in children. TCRdb re-derived calls from the PCR reads in MiXCR, one entry per CDR3 protein. The table lists more than 400,000 distinct CDR3 sequences, roughly 44% of them singletons. Sequencing was performed on PBMCs, taken before TCRalphabeta/CD19-depleted stem cell transplant. All receptors come from a girl aged 2 to 9 with aplastic anemia, due to receive a stem cell transplant. Both conserved end residues are part of each CDR3. Fields, in order: J gene, clone size, V gene, D gene, CDR3 DNA, CDR3 protein. The D gene is left open where the match is weak. Clone size is given for some rows only: seen once, a few or many times, or a class if the clone is expanded.

J: TRBJ2-3
size: -
V: TRBV5-1
D: -
DNA: TGCGCCAGCAGCTTGGCCAGTCAGTTCACAGATACGCAGTATTTT
CDR3: CASSLASQFTDTQYF

J: TRBJ2-3
size: -
V: TRBV18
D: -
DNA: TGTGCCAGCTCGCCGGCGACAGTTAACACAGATACGCAGTATTTT
CDR3: CASSPATVNTDTQYF

J: TRBJ2-1
size: -
V: TRBV5-1
D: TRBD2
DNA: TGCGCCAGCAGCCACCCGGGACTAGCGGGAGTTGGTGAGCAGTTCTTC
CDR3: CASSHPGLAGVGEQFF

J: TRBJ2-3
size: -
V: TRBV7-6
D: TRBD1
DNA: TGTGCCAGCACCAGACAGGGGGCTGACACAGATACGCAGTATTTT
CDR3: CASTRQGADTDTQYF

J: TRBJ2-3
size: -
V: TRBV29-1
D: -
DNA: TGCAGCGTTGAGATGGACACAGATACGCAGTATTTT
CDR3: CSVEMDTDTQYF

J: TRBJ2-1
size: -
V: TRBV6-1
D: -
DNA: TGTGCCAGCAGTGCTGGCAGGTCCGACTACAATGAGCAGTTCTTC
CDR3: CASSAGRSDYNEQFF

J: TRBJ2-3
size: -
V: TRBV30
D: -
DNA: TGTGCCTGGAGTACAGGGAGTGCAGATACGCAGTATTTT
CDR3: CAWSTGSADTQYF

J: TRBJ2-1
size: few
V: TRBV6-2/TRBV6-3
D: -
DNA: TGTGCCAGCAGTTACCTGGAGGGCTACAATGAGCAGTTCTTC
CDR3: CASSYLEGYNEQFF

J: TRBJ1-4
size: -
V: TRBV15
D: TRBD1
DNA: TGTGCCACCAGCACCGGACAGGGGACAGGTATTAATGAAAAACTGTTTTTT
CDR3: CATSTGQGTGINEKLFF

J: TRBJ2-1
size: few
V: TRBV20-1
D: -
DNA: TGCAGTGCCAGCGCGCTAGTCTCCTACAATGAGCAGTTCTTC
CDR3: CSASALVSYNEQFF

J: TRBJ1-3
size: few
V: TRBV5-1
D: -
DNA: TGCGCCAGCAGTCGGAGTAGTGCTGGAAACACCATATATTTT
CDR3: CASSRSSAGNTIYF

J: TRBJ2-1
size: -
V: TRBV5-1
D: -
DNA: TGCGCCAGCAGCCACGGGTATGCCGACAATGAGCAGTTCTTC
CDR3: CASSHGYADNEQFF

J: TRBJ1-1
size: -
V: TRBV7-9
D: TRBD1
DNA: TGTGCCAGCAGCATAAGGGGACAGGGACTGAACACTGAAGCTTTCTTT
CDR3: CASSIRGQGLNTEAFF

J: TRBJ1-1
size: once
V: TRBV7-8
D: -
DNA: TGTGCCAGCAGCTCTTTTTCGGGGAGGGGGTTGAACACTGAAGCTTTCTTT
CDR3: CASSSFSGRGLNTEAFF

J: TRBJ1-5
size: many
V: TRBV20-1
D: -
DNA: TGCAGTGCTAGTTGGGGGTGGGATCAGCCCCAGCATTTT
CDR3: CSASWGWDQPQHF

J: TRBJ2-5
size: -
V: TRBV5-1
D: -
DNA: TGCGCCAGCAGCTTGGTATTCGGAGGGGGAGAGACCCAGTACTTC
CDR3: CASSLVFGGGETQYF

J: TRBJ2-7
size: -
V: TRBV29-1
D: TRBD1
DNA: TGCAGCGGCAAAACCTCCGGGACAGGGACCTCCGGGGAGCAGTACTTC
CDR3: CSGKTSGTGTSGEQYF

J: TRBJ2-5
size: -
V: TRBV5-6
D: -
DNA: TGTGCCAGCACCCCAGCAGGCAGGCAAGCAGAGACCCAGTACTTC
CDR3: CASTPAGRQAETQYF

J: TRBJ2-7
size: -
V: TRBV12-3/TRBV12-4
D: TRBD2
DNA: TGTGCCAGCAGTTCCGGACTAGCGGGGGCCTACGAGCAGTACTTC
CDR3: CASSSGLAGAYEQYF

J: TRBJ2-7
size: few
V: TRBV5-6
D: -
DNA: TGTGCCAGCAGGCCCACAGGGTCGGTCTACGAGCAGTACTTC
CDR3: CASRPTGSVYEQYF

J: TRBJ2-7
size: many
V: TRBV20-1
D: TRBD2
DNA: TGCAGTGCTTTGGAGGGGGCTGGCGGGAGGGCCACCTACGAGCAGTACTTC
CDR3: CSALEGAGGRATYEQYF

J: TRBJ2-5
size: many
V: TRBV5-1
D: -
DNA: TGCGCCAGCAGCGTTGCTGGACACGGTCAAGAGACCCAGTACTTC
CDR3: CASSVAGHGQETQYF

J: TRBJ2-5
size: -
V: TRBV29-1
D: -
DNA: TGCAGCGTCACCCGGACGCCTCAAGAGACCCAGTACTTC
CDR3: CSVTRTPQETQYF

J: TRBJ2-1
size: -
V: TRBV20-1
D: -
DNA: TGCTGTGCTAGTTCCTGGGGCCTGAAGGCGGGCAATGAGCAGTTCTTC
CDR3: CCASSWGLKAGNEQFF

J: TRBJ2-7
size: -
V: TRBV7-2
D: -
DNA: TGTGCCAGCAGCTTATTTGCCAGTCCCACCTACGAGCAGTACTTC
CDR3: CASSLFASPTYEQYF

J: TRBJ2-7
size: -
V: TRBV7-6
D: -
DNA: TGTGCCAGCAGCGTAGGCGCCTCGACACCAGCGGTCTACGAGCAGTACTTC
CDR3: CASSVGASTPAVYEQYF

J: TRBJ2-5
size: -
V: TRBV20-1
D: TRBD2
DNA: TGCAGTGCTATAGATCGAGGGCTAGCGGGTACTCAAGAGACCCAGTACTTC
CDR3: CSAIDRGLAGTQETQYF

J: TRBJ2-2
size: -
V: TRBV9
D: -
DNA: TGTGCCAGCAGCGCACGTCCCGGGGAGCTGTTTTTT
CDR3: CASSARPGELFF

J: TRBJ1-1
size: -
V: TRBV19
D: -
DNA: TGTGCCAGTAGGGAACCCAGGGGCAGAGACACTGAAGCTTTCTTT
CDR3: CASREPRGRDTEAFF